Following are 23 T cell receptor beta chains from one sample sequenced in a study of early T cells in non-severe SARS-CoV-2 infection. MiXCR, run by TCRdb on the 5' RACE reads, gives a single entry per CDR3 protein. Of tens of thousands of distinct CDR3 sequences in the sample, 10% to 12% were seen once. Source: whole blood, taken at baseline. The source of these receptors is an adult who was a healthcare worker with PCR-confirmed SARS-CoV-2 infection or an uninfected control (not recorded which).

This clonotype has a handful of counts. The chain combines TRBV5-1 with TRBJ2-1, with 11 nucleotides matching TRBD2. This CDR3 spans 15 amino acids. The germline gives CDR1 SGHRS, CDR2 YFSETQ. Unmatched junction bases numbered 3, after V lost 0 bases and J lost 7 bases. The CDR3 reads CASSLAVAGGNEQFF. CDR3 in DNA: TGCGCCAGCAGCTTGGCGGTAGCGGGAGGGAATGAGCAGTTCTTC.

This clonotype came up many times. The chain combines TRBV12-3 or TRBV12-4 with TRBJ1-1; the D is unclear. Trimming removed 6 bases at V and 0 bases at J, with 11 bases between. The CDR3 totals 14 residues. The CDR3 loop reads CASRGSWVNTEAFF. The DNA for the CDR3 is TGTGCCAGCAGGGGGAGTTGGGTGAACACTGAAGCTTTCTTT.

This chain links TRBV20-1 with TRBJ2-3; unclear D gene. There are 12 residues in the CDR3. The germline V gene has CDR1 DFQATT and CDR2 SNEGSKA (reference sequence). With 4 bases removed from V and 1 base from J, the gap between germline ends came to 6 bases. CDR3 in amino acids: CSANPGTDTQYF. CDR3 DNA: TGCAGTGCTAATCCCGGCACAGATACGCAGTATTTT.

There are a few counts of this clonotype. The rearrangement joins TRBV7-2 to TRBJ1-5, with 7 bases that match TRBD1. Germline trimming cut 1 base from V and 7 bases from J; bases unmatched to any gene: 4. Germline CDR1 and CDR2: SGHTA and FQGNSA. The CDR3 is 14 amino acids. CDR3 region: CASSLGDSEQPQHF. The DNA for the CDR3 is TGTGCCAGCAGCTTAGGGGACAGCGAACAGCCCCAGCATTTT.

This clonotype has a handful of counts. The V and J genes are TRBV2 and TRBJ2-3; 11 positions match TRBD2. Trimming removed 5 bases from V and 4 bases from J; junction bases left unmatched: 2. The germline CDR1 and CDR2 sequences are SNHLY and FYNNEI. This CDR3 spans 14 amino acids. The CDR3 spells CASSPSGRPDTQYF. As DNA, the CDR3 is TGTGCCAGCAGTCCTAGCGGGAGGCCAGATACGCAGTATTTT.

The V call is TRBV7-9, the J call TRBJ2-3; TRBD1 might be the D (6 bases). The V and J ends lost 5 bases and 4 bases respectively, with 19 bases between them. The CDR3 consists of 16 residues. Germline V CDR1 and CDR2: SEHNR, FQNEAQ (reference sequence). CDR3 in amino acids: CASSERRSRGPDTQYF. The CDR3 coding sequence is TGTGCCAGCAGCGAAAGACGGTCCAGGGGACCAGATACGCAGTATTTT.

This clonotype was detected once. The chain joins TRBV7-2 to TRBJ2-1, with D unresolved. Looked up from germline, CDR1 is SGHTA and CDR2 is FQGNSA. CDR3 length equals 12 residues. V lost 5 bases, J lost 6 bases, and 8 bases lay in between. The CDR3 region is CASSPTFNEQFF. CDR3 DNA sequence: TGTGCCAGCAGCCCGACATTCAATGAGCAGTTCTTC.

The table lists this clonotype with many counts. The rearrangement joins TRBV9 to TRBJ1-5; no firm D call. Germline loops: CDR1 SGDLS, CDR2 YYNGEE. V lost 0 bases, J lost 1 base, and 5 bases lay in between. The CDR3 covers 14 residues. The CDR3: CASSVGQSNQPQHF. As DNA, the CDR3 is TGTGCCAGCAGCGTAGGGCAGAGCAATCAGCCCCAGCATTTT.

This clonotype has ten or more counts. V usage is TRBV27 and J usage is TRBJ1-5; 7 nucleotides line up with TRBD1. CDR3 length: 15 residues. Germline V gene sequence: CDR1 MNHEY, CDR2 SMNVEV (reference sequence). V dropped 5 bases and J dropped 2; count of bases not matched to a gene: 6. The CDR3 sequence: CASSLGTAGNQPQHF. In DNA form, the CDR3 reads TGTGCCAGCAGTCTAGGGACAGCAGGCAATCAGCCCCAGCATTTT.

The chain uses TRBV7-9 and TRBJ2-7, with D unresolved. Germline V gives CDR1 SEHNR, CDR2 FQNEAQ (reference sequence). The CDR3 contains 13 residues. The V end was cut by 0 bases, the J end by 0 bases, with 3 bases between. The CDR3 sequence is CASSLAVSYEQYF. The CDR3 coding sequence is TGTGCCAGCAGCTTAGCTGTCTCCTACGAGCAGTACTTC.

V is TRBV7-8 and J is TRBJ1-5, with D possibly being TRBD1 (5 bases). The germline gives CDR1 SGHVS, CDR2 FQNEAQ. The V end was cut by 0 bases, the J end by 9 bases, with 12 bases between. The CDR3 totals 14 residues. CDR3 residues: CASSLAGGSRPQHF. The CDR3 coding sequence is TGTGCCAGCAGCTTAGCTGGGGGATCCCGGCCCCAGCATTTT.

This clonotype showed up many times. This chain connects TRBV5-4 to TRBJ2-7; no firm D call. The CDR3 length is 14 residues. Trimming pared 0 bases from V and 0 bases from J, leaving 7 bases between. Germline V gene sequence: CDR1 SGHNT, CDR2 YYREEE (reference sequence). Here the CDR3 DNA reads TGTGCCAGCAGCTTGGGGTGGAGCTCCTACGAGCAGTACTTC. It translates to CASSLGWSSYEQYF.

In this sample, this clonotype turned up many times. V usage is TRBV6-6 and J usage is TRBJ1-4, with D tentatively TRBD1 (5 bases). Per germline, CDR1 MNHNY and CDR2 SVGAGI (reference sequence). Trimming pared 4 bases from V and 11 bases from J, leaving 14 bases between. There are 13 residues in the CDR3. Here the CDR3 reads CASSSSPEGKLFF. As DNA, the CDR3 is TGTGCCAGCAGTTCCTCCCCGGAGGGGAAACTGTTTTTT.

This clonotype was counted ten times or more. This chain joins TRBV4-1 and TRBJ2-3, with D unclear. Trimming removed 0 bases from V and 1 base from J, with 5 bases in between. This CDR3 is 14 amino acids long. Germline V lookup: CDR1 MGHRA, CDR2 YSYEKL. CDR3: CASSQDRGTDTQYF. In DNA, the CDR3 is TGCGCCAGCAGCCAAGATCGGGGCACAGATACGCAGTATTTT.

The sample holds a few counts of this clonotype. The chain carries TRBV7-9 and TRBJ2-3; 12 bases map to TRBD2. The CDR3 is made up of 15 amino acids. V trimming: 6 bases; J trimming: 6 bases; junction bases outside the gene matches: 7. CDR1 is SEHNR, CDR2 FQNEAQ, per germline (reference sequence). The CDR3 here is CASRLLAGGPDTQYF. The CDR3 bases are TGTGCCAGCAGGTTACTAGCGGGAGGTCCGGATACGCAGTATTTT. Looking up the rest from reference TRBV7-9 and TRBJ2-3 gives the full variable domain: DTGVSQNPRHKITKRGQNVTFRCDPISEHNRLYWYRQTLGQGPEFLTYFQNEAQLEKSRLLSDRFSAERPKGSFSTLEIQRTEQGDSAMYLCASRLLAGGPDTQYFGPGTRLTVL.

This clonotype was seen ten or more times. The chain recombines TRBV6-1 with TRBJ1-1, with D hard to call. V lost 4 bases and J lost 1, with 7 bases in between. From germline, CDR1 is MNHNS and CDR2 SASEGT. This CDR3 is built from 13 residues. The CDR3 is CASSVQPNTEAFF. The CDR3 DNA reads TGTGCCAGCAGTGTCCAGCCGAACACTGAAGCTTTCTTT.

This clonotype was seen ten or more times. The gene calls are TRBV7-2 and TRBJ2-2; 16 positions match TRBD2. The CDR3 runs to 18 residues. Germline CDR1 SGHTA, CDR2 FQGNSA. V trimming: 5 bases; J trimming: 3 bases; junction bases outside the gene matches: 6. The CDR3 is CASSTGTSGGAYTGELFF. CDR3 nucleotide sequence: TGTGCCAGCAGCACGGGGACTAGCGGGGGGGCCTACACCGGGGAGCTGTTTTTT.

This clonotype was observed many times. The chain is built from TRBV7-6 and TRBJ1-4; tentative D call: TRBD1 (6 bases). Trimming pared 0 bases from V and 4 bases from J, leaving 15 bases between. Germline assignment: CDR1 SGHVS and CDR2 FNYEAQ. The CDR3 contains 17 residues. The CDR3 spells CASSLAIQGQYNEKLFF. The CDR3 DNA sequence: TGTGCCAGCAGCTTAGCAATCCAGGGGCAATATAATGAAAAACTGTTTTTT.

The chain has TRBV7-2 and TRBJ1-1, with D possibly being TRBD1 (6 bases). This CDR3 is 17 amino acids long. Per the germline V gene, CDR1 is SGHTA and CDR2 is FQGNSA. The V and J ends lost 5 bases and 0 bases respectively, with 19 bases between them. CDR3 region: CASSAPGVRVLNTEAFF. In nucleotides, the CDR3 is TGTGCCAGCAGCGCCCCAGGGGTTAGGGTTTTGAACACTGAAGCTTTCTTT. Filled out from reference TRBV7-2 and TRBJ1-1, the complete variable domain reads GAGVSQSPSNKVTEKGKDVELRCDPISGHTALYWYRQSLGQGLEFLIYFQGNSAPDKSGLPSDRFSAERTGGSVSTLTIQRTQQEDSAVYLCASSAPGVRVLNTEAFFGQGTRLTVV.

The chain joins TRBV28 to TRBJ1-3, with a tentative D call TRBD1 (5 bases). The germline gives CDR1 MDHEN, CDR2 SYDVKM. Trimming took 8 bases from V and 4 from J, leaving 12 bases between them. The CDR3 is made up of 13 amino acids. CDR3 coding DNA: TGTGCCAGCCGGGGGGTTACGGGAAACACCATATATTTT. The encoded protein is CASRGVTGNTIYF.

This clonotype occurred a few times. The CDR3 DNA is TGCAGCGGTCGGACAGGGGAACGGACCCAGTACTTC. This translates into CSGRTGERTQYF. The chain couples TRBV29-1 to TRBJ2-5; 9 bases are a match to TRBD1. Trimming at V came to 7 bases and at J to 7 bases, leaving 7 bases not matched to a gene. The V gene's germline CDR1 is SQVTM and CDR2 ANQGSEA. The CDR3 consists of 12 residues.

V is TRBV29-1 and J is TRBJ1-4; 7 bases match TRBD1. Germline V lookup: CDR1 SQVTM, CDR2 ANQGSEA. V trimming: 6 bases; J trimming: 5 bases; junction bases outside the gene matches: 3. The CDR3 is 12 amino acids. The CDR3 bases are TGCAGCGTAAGCAGGGGGAATGAAAAACTGTTTTTT. This encodes CSVSRGNEKLFF.

The chain is built from TRBV7-2 and TRBJ2-2, with D hard to call. Germline V gene lookup returns CDR1 SGHTA and CDR2 FQGNSA. The CDR3 covers 13 residues. The germline V and J ends were trimmed by 5 bases and 7 bases, with 11 bases remaining between them. CDR3 bases: TGTGCCAGCAGCCGGACGGCGGTCGGGGAGCTGTTTTTT. Protein product: CASSRTAVGELFF.